A selection of T cell receptor beta chains follows, all from one sample in a study of shared clonotypes between healthy human individuals. Produced via immunoSEQ multiplex PCR; TCRdb's table is partial and in-frame only. The table has some 1,100,000 clones, 75% to 80% seen once. Sequencing was performed on memory CD4+ T cells from PBMCs. These receptors were collected from a man between 18 and 29 years old in good health. Some clones in this sample may be carry-over from other donors' samples. CDR3s include the opening cysteine and the closing phenylalanine or tryptophan. The D gene is left open where the match is weak. Clone size appears in some rows only: once, few, many, or a class for an expanded clone.

d_gene,v_gene,j_gene,abundance,CDR3nt,CDR3aa
TRBD2,TRBV7-9,TRBJ2-3,once,TGTGCCAGCAGCCCCCGACTAGCGGGAGTCACAGATACGCAGTATTTT,CASSPRLAGVTDTQYF
-,TRBV5-4,TRBJ2-1,-,TGTGCCAGCAGCCCCCTTGTGAGTTACAATGAGCAGTTCTTC,CASSPLVSYNEQFF
-,TRBV5-1,TRBJ2-3,-,TGCGCCAGCAGCTTGGATCCGGGCCCCACAGATACGCAGTATTTT,CASSLDPGPTDTQYF
-,TRBV6-4,TRBJ1-5,-,TGTGCCAGCAGACCGGGCCCCGCAGGGGAGCAGCCCCAGCATTTT,CASRPGPAGEQPQHF
-,TRBV13,TRBJ2-2,-,TGTGCCAGCAGCTTATCTCGATCCACCGGGGAGCTGTTTTTT,CASSLSRSTGELFF
TRBD2,TRBV19,TRBJ2-7,-,TGTGCCAGTAGTACGACTAGCGGGAACTACGAGCAGTACTTC,CASSTTSGNYEQYF
-,TRBV5-1,TRBJ2-1,-,TGCGCCAGCAGCCAGAGTCTTGGTGGGGTCAATGAGCAGTTCTTC,CASSQSLGGVNEQFF
-,TRBV18,TRBJ1-2,-,TGTGCCAGCTCACCCGGGCAGGTTTTACGCTACACCTTC,CASSPGQVLRYTF
TRBD1,TRBV10-2,TRBJ1-6,-,TGCGCCAGCAGTGAGTCTGTAGGGACAGCTATCCACTTT,CASSESVGTAIHF
TRBD2,TRBV7-3,TRBJ2-1,-,TGTGCCAGCAGCTATACTAGCGGCTCCTACAATGAGCAGTTCTTC,CASSYTSGSYNEQFF
-,TRBV30,TRBJ1-5,-,TGTGCCTGGAGTTCGATCGATGGAAATCAGCCCCAGCATTTT,CAWSSIDGNQPQHF
-,TRBV6-5,TRBJ1-1,-,TGTGCCAGCAGTTTTGGGGTCACTGAAGCTTTCTTT,CASSFGVTEAFF
-,TRBV15,TRBJ1-5,-,TGTGCCACCAGCAGGGAACAGGGCGGTGGTCAGCCCCAGCATTTT,CATSREQGGGQPQHF
-,TRBV28,TRBJ1-2,many,TGTGCCAGCAGATTTCTGGGACTGAGAAACTATGGCTACACCTTC,CASRFLGLRNYGYTF
-,TRBV7-9,TRBJ2-7,-,TGTGCCAGCAGAGGTAGCGGCAGCTCCTACGAGCAGTACTTC,CASRGSGSSYEQYF
-,TRBV6-1,TRBJ1-5,-,TGTGCCAGCAGCGACCAAGGGCAACAGCCCCAGCATTTT,CASSDQGQQPQHF
-,TRBV4-1,TRBJ2-7,-,TGCGCCAGCAGCCAAGTGGGAAAATCCTACGAGCAGTACTTC,CASSQVGKSYEQYF
TRBD1,TRBV10-2,TRBJ1-2,few,TGCGCCGTTTCTGGACAGGGCTATGGCTACACCTTC,CAVSGQGYGYTF
-,TRBV5-6,TRBJ2-3,-,TGTGCCAGCAGCATACCCGCAGGGGGGAAAGATACGCAGTATTTT,CASSIPAGGKDTQYF
-,TRBV15,TRBJ2-7,-,TGTGCCACCAGCCAAGACTATACCTACGAGCAGTACTTC,CATSQDYTYEQYF
-,TRBV30,TRBJ1-6,-,TGTGCCTGGAGGTGGCCTCGGACCTCACCCCTCCACTTT,CAWRWPRTSPLHF
-,TRBV7-2,TRBJ1-5,once,TGTGCCAGCAGTCCGGACAGTCTTCAGCCCCAGCATTTT,CASSPDSLQPQHF
TRBD2,TRBV7-9,TRBJ2-3,-,TGTGCCAGCAGCCCGGGACTAGCGGGTCCCTCCACAGATACGCAGTATTTT,CASSPGLAGPSTDTQYF
-,TRBV10-3,TRBJ1-2,-,TGTGCCATCAGTGAAGTCGGGCAGAGCTACACCTTC,CAISEVGQSYTF
-,TRBV27,TRBJ2-7,-,TGTGCCACCTCTCGGCGCAGGGTGGGCGAGCAGTACTTC,CATSRRRVGEQYF
TRBD1,TRBV5-4,TRBJ1-4,-,TGTGCCAGCAGGTTGGGACAGACTACAACTAATGAAAAACTGTTTTTT,CASRLGQTTTNEKLFF
TRBD2,TRBV7-2,TRBJ2-7,few,TGTGCCAGCAGCCTTCGGGGGGAATTTCGCTACGAGCAGTACTTC,CASSLRGEFRYEQYF
TRBD1,TRBV5-4,TRBJ1-2,-,TGTGCCAGCAGAAGGGACAGGGTGGATGGCTACACCTTC,CASRRDRVDGYTF
TRBD2,TRBV7-2,TRBJ2-3,few,TGTGCCAGCAGCCTCTCCGGGAGGGCTAGGCCAGATACGCAGTATTTT,CASSLSGRARPDTQYF
-,TRBV9,TRBJ2-6,-,TGTGCCAGCAGCGCCCGACTAGTGGTATGGGCTGGGGCCAACGTCCTGACTTTC,CASSARLVVWAGANVLTF
TRBD1,TRBV28,TRBJ2-7,-,TGTGCCAGCAGCCCGTCCGGGACAGGGGGTTACGAGCAGTACTTC,CASSPSGTGGYEQYF
-,TRBV27,TRBJ2-3,-,TGTGCCAGCAGTCCAATAAGCACAGATACGCAGTATTTT,CASSPISTDTQYF
TRBD2,TRBV6-6,TRBJ2-3,-,TGTGCCAGCGGTCTAGCGGGAGTTGTAGCAGATACGCAGTATTTT,CASGLAGVVADTQYF
-,TRBV14,TRBJ1-2,-,TGTGCCAGCAGCCAAGCTTTGGGCCACTTGGGTGGCTACACCTTC,CASSQALGHLGGYTF
-,TRBV11-3,TRBJ2-3,-,TGTGCCAGCAGCTTAGGTAGAGCTAGCACAGATACGCAGTATTTT,CASSLGRASTDTQYF
TRBD2,TRBV27,TRBJ2-5,-,TGTGCCACGATGGCTAGCGGGAGGGCCCGCGAGACCCAGTACTTC,CATMASGRARETQYF
-,TRBV7-2,TRBJ2-2,-,TGTGCCAGCAGCAAATTGGGCAGTATCCATCCCGGGGAGCTGTTTTTT,CASSKLGSIHPGELFF